The 26 T cell receptor beta chains presented below share a single source sample, sequenced in a study of OX40 agonist ivuxolimab in advanced cancers. The method was immunoSEQ multiplex PCR; TCRdb's version includes in-frame clones alone and lacks a portion of them. The sample includes fewer than 70,000 clones, approximately 85% of them seen just once. The sample here was CD4+ or CD8+ T cells sorted from blood, taken in a trial of the OX40 agonist ivuxolimab. These receptors originate from an adult with an advanced solid tumor such as melanoma, head and neck, liver or kidney cancer.

The genes are TRBV25-1 and TRBJ1-2, with 8 bases that match TRBD1. The CDR3 length is 12 residues. Germline CDR1 reads MGHDK; CDR2 reads SYGVNS. The junction had 7 bases not matched to a gene; V was cut back by 10 bases and J by 6 bases. This CDR3 reads CATGQARDGYTF. The CDR3 region has the DNA TGTGCCACGGGACAGGCTCGGGATGGCTACACCTTC.

The chain is built from TRBV29-1 and TRBJ2-3; D perhaps matches TRBD2 (6 bases). Trimming stripped 4 bases from V and 2 bases from J, with 22 bases between. Germline V gene data show CDR1 as SQVTM and CDR2 as ANQGSEA. This CDR3 region has 17 residues. The CDR3 DNA reads TGCAGCGTTGGAGGCAGGAGATGGGGGGTAAACACAGATACGCAGTATTTT. Translating it yields CSVGGRRWGVNTDTQYF.

V gene TRBV19 combines with J gene TRBJ2-3; 12 nucleotides line up with TRBD2. Germline CDR1 and CDR2: LNHDA and SQIVND (reference sequence). The J segment lost 1 base and the V segment lost 3 bases, leaving 11 bases of the junction unmatched. The CDR3 covers 19 residues. Here the CDR3 DNA reads TGTGCCAGTAGTATGGAAAGGACTAGCGGGGTTTATGGCACAGATACGCAGTATTTT. Translating gives CASSMERTSGVYGTDTQYF.

This chain joins TRBV19 and TRBJ1-2; 8 positions agree with TRBD1. Germline lookup yields CDR1 LNHDA and CDR2 SQIVND (reference sequence). The CDR3 has 14 amino acids. After removal of 4 bases from V and 2 bases from J, the junction contained 3 bases not matched to a gene. The CDR3 DNA follows: TGTGCCAGTAGTACCCGACAGGGGAACTATGGCTACACCTTC. This sequence encodes CASSTRQGNYGYTF. Drawing the rest from reference TRBV19 and TRBJ1-2, the complete variable domain is DGGITQSPKYLFRKEGQNVTLSCEQNLNHDAMYWYRQDPGQGLRLIYYSQIVNDFQKGDIAEGYSVSREKKESFPLTVTSAQKNPTAFYLCASSTRQGNYGYTFGSGTRLTVV.

This chain's CDR3 is CASSTPAGVGETQYF. CDR3 nucleotides: TGCGCCAGCAGCACGCCAGCGGGAGTAGGGGAGACCCAGTACTTC. The chain couples TRBV5-1 to TRBJ2-5, with TRBD2 matching 8 bases. V trimming: 4 bases; J trimming: 5 bases; junction bases outside the gene matches: 10. Germline values: CDR1 SGHRS, CDR2 YFSETQ. The CDR3 sequence is 15 residues long. Combining the CDR3 with reference TRBV5-1 and TRBJ2-5 gives the whole variable domain KAGVTQTPRYLIKTRGQQVTLSCSPISGHRSVSWYQQTPGQGLQFLFEYFSETQRNKGNFPGRFSGRQFSNSRSEMNVSTLELGDSALYLCASSTPAGVGETQYFGPGTRLLVL.

The J gene is TRBJ2-3, the V gene TRBV18, with 7 nucleotides matching TRBD2. The CDR3 runs 15 residues. The germline V gene encodes CDR1 KGHSH and CDR2 LQKENI. Trimming cost V 5 bases and J 0 bases; bases outside gene matches: 5. As DNA, the CDR3 is TGTGCCAGCTCATCGGGACTACAGAGCACAGATACGCAGTATTTT. Translating it yields CASSSGLQSTDTQYF.

Only a few counts were recorded for this clone. The CDR3 region is CASSLQTPPSYF. The CDR3 region has the DNA TGTGCCAGCAGTTTACAGACCCCACCTTCGTACTTC. This chain joins TRBV28 and TRBJ2-7; no reliable D call. The CDR3 consists of 12 residues. V was clipped by 2 bases and J by 12 bases, with 14 bases between them. Germline CDR1 is MDHEN and CDR2 is SYDVKM. Filled out from reference TRBV28 and TRBJ2-7, the complete variable domain reads DVKVTQSSRYLVKRTGEKVFLECVQDMDHENMFWYRQDPGLGLRLIYFSYDVKMKEKGDIPEGYSVSREKKERFSLILESASTNQTSMYLCASSLQTPPSYFGPGTRLTVT.

The V and J genes are TRBV27 and TRBJ1-1; 9 positions agree with TRBD1. V lost 4 bases to trimming and J lost 0 bases; unmatched junction nucleotides: 9. The CDR3 runs to 17 residues. CDR1 is MNHEY and CDR2 is SMNVEV in the germline V gene (reference sequence). In DNA form, the CDR3 reads TGTGCCAGCAGTTCAATCACAGGGGGCTCTGTGAACACTGAAGCTTTCTTT. It encodes CASSSITGGSVNTEAFF.

This sequence joins TRBV28 and TRBJ1-1; D uncertain. The CDR3 has 15 residues. Trimming cost V 6 bases and J 6 bases, with 20 bases left between them. Germline loops: CDR1 MDHEN, CDR2 SYDVKM. CDR3 coding DNA: TGTGCCAGCAGCGAGGACGCAAACATGGTCTCTGAAGCTTTCTTT. The encoded protein is CASSEDANMVSEAFF.

The chain is built from TRBV18 and TRBJ2-5; D gene unclear. CDR3 size: 14 residues. The germline CDR1 and CDR2 sequences are KGHSH and LQKENI. V was cut by 0 bases and J by 2 bases, with 7 bases left in between. CDR3 sequence: CASSPPSSQETQYF. CDR3 nucleotide sequence: TGTGCCAGCTCACCACCGTCATCTCAAGAGACCCAGTACTTC. Supplemented by reference TRBV18 and TRBJ2-5, the full variable domain reads NAGVMQNPRHLVRRRGQEARLRCSPMKGHSHVYWYRQLPEEGLKFMVYLQKENIIDESGMPKERFSAEFPKEGPSILRIQQVVRGDSAAYFCASSPPSSQETQYFGPGTRLLVL.

The chain has TRBV7-9 and TRBJ1-2; D may be TRBD1 (5 bases). The CDR3 covers 15 residues. Germline CDR1 is SEHNR and CDR2 is FQNEAQ (reference sequence). V was shortened by 5 bases and J by 4 bases, with 17 bases between the two germline ends. CDR3 loop: CASSPTTPGIYGYTF. The CDR3 coding sequence is TGTGCCAGCAGCCCTACGACCCCAGGGATCTATGGCTACACCTTC.

The V gene is TRBV30, the J gene TRBJ1-2; D gene uncertain. Germline CDR1 reads GTSNPN; CDR2 reads SVGIG (reference sequence). V was pared by 6 bases and J by 9 bases, with 23 bases between. The CDR3 spans 14 residues. CDR3 coding DNA: TGTGCCTGCAACCCCAGATTACTAACTATCAGCTACACCTTC. It specifies CACNPRLLTISYTF.

The chain recombines TRBV19 with TRBJ1-2; TRBD1 might be the D (6 bases). Germline V gives CDR1 LNHDA, CDR2 SQIVND (reference sequence). CDR3 length equals 14 residues. V was shortened by 5 bases and J by 8 bases, with 18 bases between the two germline ends. The CDR3 coding sequence is TGTGCCAGTAGTCCGGGCTACAGGGAAGGAGGCTACACCTTC. This encodes CASSPGYREGGYTF. The full variable domain, with the rest looked up from reference TRBV19 and TRBJ1-2, is DGGITQSPKYLFRKEGQNVTLSCEQNLNHDAMYWYRQDPGQGLRLIYYSQIVNDFQKGDIAEGYSVSREKKESFPLTVTSAQKNPTAFYLCASSPGYREGGYTFGSGTRLTVV.

The genes are TRBV19 and TRBJ1-5, with no clear D. The CDR3 consists of 15 residues. From germline, CDR1 is LNHDA and CDR2 SQIVND (reference sequence). Trimming stripped 5 bases from V and 2 bases from J, with 13 bases between. The CDR3 DNA follows: TGTGCCAGTAGTCCGAACACTGGGGGCAATCAGCCCCAGCATTTT. It codes for CASSPNTGGNQPQHF.

The rearrangement uses TRBV18 and TRBJ1-5; TRBD1 is a possible D gene (5 bases). Looked up from germline, CDR1 is KGHSH and CDR2 is LQKENI. Trimming cost V 3 bases and J 5 bases, with 14 bases left between them. The CDR3 is 15 residues long. Here the CDR3 DNA reads TGTGCCAGCTCACCGCAGGGAGGGACCGATCAGCCCCAGCATTTT. The encoded protein is CASSPQGGTDQPQHF.

V and J are TRBV28 and TRBJ2-3; D not resolved. This CDR3 has 12 residues. The germline CDR1 and CDR2 sequences are MDHEN and SYDVKM. Trimming left V 11 bases short and J 6 bases short, with 15 bases between. For the CDR3, the DNA is TGTGCCTCCTACCGGGTGGCGGATACGCAGTATTTT. It yields the protein CASYRVADTQYF.

This chain links TRBV5-4 with TRBJ2-3; D uncertain. The CDR3 covers 15 residues. CDR1 and CDR2 from the germline V gene are SGHNT and YYREEE (reference sequence). With 0 bases removed from V and 0 bases from J, the gap between germline ends came to 8 bases. The DNA for the CDR3 is TGTGCCAGCAGCTTGGTCGGCACGAGCACAGATACGCAGTATTTT. Its protein product is CASSLVGTSTDTQYF.

This sequence joins TRBV4-3 and TRBJ2-5; the D gene is possibly TRBD1 (6 bases). V was pared by 0 bases and J by 2 bases, with 10 bases between. Germline-derived CDR1 and CDR2 are LGHNA and YSLEER. The CDR3 extends over 15 amino acids. The CDR3 bases are TGCGCCAGCAGCCAAGACTCAAGGGGGCAAGAGACCCAGTACTTC. The encoded protein is CASSQDSRGQETQYF.

The chain links TRBV5-4 to TRBJ2-5; tentatively, D is TRBD1 or TRBD2 (6 bases each). The CDR3 runs to 13 residues. The V gene's germline CDR1 is SGHNT and CDR2 YYREEE (reference sequence). V was clipped by 4 bases and J by 5 bases, with 12 bases between them. The CDR3 spells CASSPTGRETQYF. The CDR3 DNA follows: TGTGCCAGCAGCCCAACAGGGAGGGAGACCCAGTACTTC.

J is TRBJ2-7 and V is TRBV7-2; TRBD1 or TRBD2 may be the D gene (5 bases each). This CDR3 comprises 15 residues. Germline CDR1 reads SGHTA; CDR2 reads FQGNSA. V was clipped by 5 bases and J by 3 bases, with 17 bases between them. This chain's CDR3 is CASSPGAAGDYEQYF. CDR3 nucleotide sequence: TGTGCCAGCAGCCCCGGGGCAGCCGGAGACTACGAGCAGTACTTC. Full variable domain (rest looked up from reference TRBV7-2 and TRBJ2-7): GAGVSQSPSNKVTEKGKDVELRCDPISGHTALYWYRQSLGQGLEFLIYFQGNSAPDKSGLPSDRFSAERTGGSVSTLTIQRTQQEDSAVYLCASSPGAAGDYEQYFGPGTRLTVT.

The chain recombines TRBV7-2 with TRBJ2-5; 8 positions agree with TRBD2. The CDR3 has 14 amino acids. V shed 4 bases, J shed 3 bases, and the junction held 4 bases outside the gene matches. Germline V gene lookup returns CDR1 SGHTA and CDR2 FQGNSA. The CDR3 DNA is TGTGCCAGCAGCTCTAGACTAGCGAAAGAGACCCAGTACTTC. Residues: CASSSRLAKETQYF.

The chain carries TRBV7-3 and TRBJ2-1, with D perhaps assigned TRBD1 or TRBD2 (5 bases each). Germline CDR1 reads SGHTA; CDR2 reads FQGTGA. This CDR3 is 13 amino acids long. V was trimmed by 3 bases and J by 10 bases, leaving 13 bases between them. CDR3 sequence: CASSFIPGPEQFF. The CDR3 DNA is TGTGCCAGCAGCTTTATACCGGGACCGGAGCAGTTCTTC.

The chain carries TRBV4-2 and TRBJ1-5; D gene uncertain. Trimming removed 3 bases at V and 6 bases at J, with 18 bases between. This CDR3 region has 16 residues. Per germline, CDR1 LGHNA and CDR2 YNFKEQ. The CDR3 reads CASSQDIIEGAQPQHF. The DNA of the CDR3 is TGTGCCAGCAGCCAGGATATAATTGAAGGTGCTCAGCCCCAGCATTTT.

CDR3 in DNA: TGTGCCAGCAGCTCCACCTCCAGGGTCCAGCATGGCTACACCTTC. It codes for CASSSTSRVQHGYTF. This sequence joins TRBV7-9 and TRBJ1-2, with a weak D call TRBD1 (5 bases). This CDR3 is built from 15 residues. Germline V gene lookup returns CDR1 SEHNR and CDR2 FQNEAQ (reference sequence). The germline V and J ends were trimmed by 4 bases and 6 bases, with 18 bases remaining between them. The full variable domain, rest sourced from reference TRBV7-9 and TRBJ1-2, is DTGVSQNPRHKITKRGQNVTFRCDPISEHNRLYWYRQTLGQGPEFLTYFQNEAQLEKSRLLSDRFSAERPKGSFSTLEIQRTEQGDSAMYLCASSSTSRVQHGYTFGSGTRLTVV.

J is TRBJ2-5 and V is TRBV5-8; no clear D. The CDR3 has 14 residues. The V and J ends lost 3 bases and 5 bases respectively, with 14 bases between them. Germline lookup yields CDR1 SGHTS and CDR2 YDEGEE. CDR3 region: CASSWANEEETQYF. The CDR3 nucleotides are TGTGCCAGCAGCTGGGCAAACGAGGAGGAGACCCAGTACTTC. The whole variable domain, filled in from reference TRBV5-8 and TRBJ2-5, reads EAGVTQSPTHLIKTRGQQATLRCSPISGHTSVYWYQQALGLGLQFLLWYDEGEERNRGNFPPRFSGRQFPNYSSELNVNALELEDSALYLCASSWANEEETQYFGPGTRLLVL.

The chain joins TRBV4-1 to TRBJ2-3, with TRBD2 identical over 8 bases. This CDR3 is built from 16 residues. Germline assignment: CDR1 MGHRA and CDR2 YSYEKL. Unmatched junction bases numbered 8, after V lost 0 bases and J lost 6 bases. DNA for the CDR3: TGCGCCAGCAGCCAAGATCCCGGGAGGGCCGTGGATACGCAGTATTTT. Amino acids: CASSQDPGRAVDTQYF.